This TCR beta chain derives from a study of CD8 T cells in ankylosing spondylitis (dated 2017 in TCRdb). Regarding the research as a whole: The study set out to find disease-linked TCR variants by profiling T cell receptor beta repertoires in ankylosing spondylitis patients and healthy donors. The whole study cohort included about a hundred healthy donors and about two dozen ankylosing spondylitis patients. Peripheral blood was sampled, and synovial fluid was additionally collected from ankylosing spondylitis patients. The study at large found these results: The disease-linked clones were reported as significantly enriched in matched synovial fluid samples from ankylosing spondylitis patients. The disease-linked clones had a CD8+ phenotype and were found at relatively low frequencies in peripheral blood. Some motif variants had previously been reported in the synovial fluid and blood of reactive arthritis patients, which suggests shared mechanisms of disease initiation. Blood from ankylosing spondylitis patients appeared to be characterized by a TCR beta motif composed of under 10 highly homologous amino acid variants.

Only a few counts were recorded for this clonotype. The antigen it binds to is not known. Per-base qualities were not stored, and no clone one base away is much larger. These reads were obtained on an Illumina HiSeq 2500. Quantitative 5'-RACE with molecular barcodes was used to prepare TCR beta libraries. On the study's bioinformatics: Disease-linked TCR variants were identified with a new computational method built on a probabilistic model of VDJ rearrangement. Starting from the raw public reads, TCRdb applied fastp trimming at Q25, assembled clones with MiXCR and retained in-frame beta chains. Each record represents a unique CDR3 protein, reported with the most common genes and DNA among its rows. The V and J calls and clone size are TCRdb's, not the authors'. In this sample the table shows 250,000 to 400,000 distinct CDR3 sequences, around a tenth of which occur a single time. In total, the top ten clones hold roughly 9.2% of the sample.

The sequence was obtained from a female donor with ankylosing spondylitis or in good health (not recorded which). Sequenced material: blood, either unsorted or a sorted T cell fraction (not recorded which).

This receptor carries the CDR3 CSARVVGRSNEQFF. The DNA sequence reads TGCAGTGCTAGAGTTGTCGGGAGGAGCAATGAGCAGTTCTTC. The sequence joins TRBV20-1 to TRBJ2-1; 7 junctional bases match TRBD2. Germline trimming amounts to 1 base on V and 6 bases on J, with 6 as the count of junction bases outside the gene matches. The CDR1 and CDR2 encoded by the germline V gene (reference sequence) are DFQATT and SNEGSKA. The CDR3 has 14 amino acids, counting the end cysteine and phenylalanine. Only the CDR3 part of the read is kept: 42 bases, read in frame from the first base.